The 26 T cell receptor beta chains reported below all come from one sample, sequenced in a study of spatial heterogeneity in lung cancer. Study conclusions and caveats: Expanded alpha and beta TCR counts within tumors tracked tumor mutation counts.

TCRdb used MiXCR to reprocess the 5' RACE reads, holding one entry per CDR3 protein. This sample has more than 7,500 distinct CDR3 sequences; 8.7% occur once, and the top ten carry over 10%. Antigens of these TCRs are unknown. Specified time point: sample taken at primary tumor resection. The specimen was lung tumor tissue, collected at surgery. The receptors here all came from a female donor with early-stage non-small cell lung cancer.

By sample share, this clonotype is large. The chain couples TRBV7-6 to TRBJ2-7, with a possible D match to TRBD1 (5 bases). This CDR3 is 13 amino acids long. Trimming cost V 2 bases and J 2 bases, with 7 bases left between them. CDR1 is SGHVS, CDR2 FNYEAQ, per germline. The CDR3 DNA sequence: TGTGCCAGCAGCTTAACGGACACCTACGAGCAGTACTTC. As protein: CASSLTDTYEQYF.

The V gene is TRBV7-2, the J gene TRBJ2-3; possible D gene TRBD2, 5 bases. Germline V CDR1 and CDR2: SGHTA, FQGNSA. V was pared by 3 bases and J by 5 bases, with 15 bases between. This CDR3 contains 15 residues. DNA for the CDR3: TGTGCCAGCAGCTTGAGGTTTGAGGGCGGAGATACGCAGTATTTT. Protein sequence: CASSLRFEGGDTQYF.

Ten or more counts support this clonotype. The chain carries TRBV28 and TRBJ1-4; D ambiguous. The CDR3 length is 14 residues. The V end was cut by 9 bases, the J end by 4 bases, with 15 bases between. CDR1 and CDR2 from the germline V gene are MDHEN and SYDVKM. The chain's CDR3 is CASGQHGVNEKLFF. CDR3 DNA sequence: TGTGCCAGTGGGCAGCACGGGGTTAATGAAAAACTGTTTTTT.

Concerning this clonotype itself: Just one base apart from a much larger clone, this may be a read error. The rearrangement links TRBV28 to TRBJ2-3, with TRBD1 identical over 7 bases. The CDR3 length is 13 residues. Germline V lookup: CDR1 MDHEN, CDR2 SYDVKM. The CDR3 is CASGTESTDTQNF. The CDR3 DNA reads TGTGCCAGCGGGACAGAGAGCACAGATACGCAGAATTTT.

This clonotype was counted at least ten times. The chain combines TRBV5-1 with TRBJ2-2, with D perhaps matching TRBD1 (6 bases). Germline loops: CDR1 SGHRS, CDR2 YFSETQ. Trimming took off 1 base at V and 0 bases at J, with 10 bases between the two ends. This CDR3 region has 16 residues. The CDR3 DNA sequence: TGCGCCAGCAGCTTGCAGGGGCGCGCGAACACCGGGGAGCTGTTTTTT. It yields the protein CASSLQGRANTGELFF. Supplemented by reference TRBV5-1 and TRBJ2-2, the full variable domain reads KAGVTQTPRYLIKTRGQQVTLSCSPISGHRSVSWYQQTPGQGLQFLFEYFSETQRNKGNFPGRFSGRQFSNSRSEMNVSTLELGDSALYLCASSLQGRANTGELFFGEGSRLTVL.

This clonotype came up a few times. V gene TRBV29-1 combines with J gene TRBJ2-2, with D maybe TRBD2 (5 bases). The CDR3 loop spans 12 amino acids. Germline loops: CDR1 SQVTM, CDR2 ANQGSEA. V was shortened by 7 bases and J by 6 bases, with 12 bases between the two germline ends. The CDR3 DNA follows: TGCAGCGCCGGACTCCAAGCCGGGGAGCTGTTTTTT. It yields the protein CSAGLQAGELFF.

Only a few counts were recorded for this clonotype. The chain recombines TRBV28 with TRBJ2-3; a weak D match, TRBD1 (5 bases). V was shortened by 5 bases and J by 1 base, with 16 bases between the two germline ends. CDR1 MDHEN and CDR2 SYDVKM come from the germline V gene. This CDR3 is 16 amino acids long. CDR3 sequence: CASSPLGRQGTDTQYF. In nucleotides, the CDR3 is TGTGCCAGCAGTCCCCTGGGGCGCCAAGGCACAGATACGCAGTATTTT. Variable domain in full (rest from reference TRBV28 and TRBJ2-3): DVKVTQSSRYLVKRTGEKVFLECVQDMDHENMFWYRQDPGLGLRLIYFSYDVKMKEKGDIPEGYSVSREKKERFSLILESASTNQTSMYLCASSPLGRQGTDTQYFGPGTRLTVL.

This clonotype was counted at least ten times. This chain uses TRBV29-1 with TRBJ1-2; D perhaps matches TRBD1 (5 bases). The V end lost 7 bases, the J end lost 2 bases, and 23 bases lay between the germline ends. Germline-derived CDR1 and CDR2 are SQVTM and ANQGSEA. This CDR3 contains 16 residues. CDR3 DNA sequence: TGCAGCGCAGAACGGGGCGCGGGGTCACTAAACTATGGCTACACCTTC. Its protein product is CSAERGAGSLNYGYTF.

The rearrangement joins TRBV2 to TRBJ2-2; TRBD2 matches 11 bases. CDR1 is SNHLY and CDR2 is FYNNEI in the germline V gene. The CDR3 has 15 residues. The trim removed 5 bases at V and 3 bases at J, leaving 2 bases unmatched. CDR3 protein: CASSLAGGYTGELFF. In nucleotides, the CDR3 is TGTGCCAGCAGTCTAGCGGGAGGTTACACCGGGGAGCTGTTTTTT.

This clonotype appeared a few times. V usage is TRBV7-2 and J usage is TRBJ1-4, with no clear D. The CDR3 runs 14 residues. V lost 5 bases to trimming and J lost 4 bases, with 11 bases between them. CDR1 is SGHTA and CDR2 is FQGNSA in the germline V gene. Here the CDR3 reads CASSIGSHNEKLFF. CDR3 DNA: TGTGCCAGCAGCATCGGGAGCCATAATGAAAAACTGTTTTTT. The full variable domain, with the rest looked up from reference TRBV7-2 and TRBJ1-4, is GAGVSQSPSNKVTEKGKDVELRCDPISGHTALYWYRQSLGQGLEFLIYFQGNSAPDKSGLPSDRFSAERTGGSVSTLTIQRTQQEDSAVYLCASSIGSHNEKLFFGSGTQLSVL.

V gene TRBV5-1 combines with J gene TRBJ2-5, with 10 bases lining up with TRBD1. The CDR3 totals 16 residues. The junction had 8 bases not matched to a gene; V was cut back by 2 bases and J by 4 bases. Germline V lookup: CDR1 SGHRS, CDR2 YFSETQ. CDR3 amino acids: CASSLPRDRGRETQYF. The DNA for the CDR3 is TGCGCCAGCAGCTTACCCCGGGACAGGGGACGAGAGACCCAGTACTTC.

This clonotype was seen ten or more times. The J gene is TRBJ2-6, the V gene TRBV11-2, with a possible D match to TRBD1 (6 bases). Trimming stripped 4 bases from V and 2 bases from J, with 9 bases between. Germline V CDR1 and CDR2: SGHAT, FQNNGV. The CDR3 loop spans 15 amino acids. As DNA, the CDR3 is TGTGCCAGCAGCTCGTCAGGGGCTGGGGCCAACGTCCTGACTTTC. The encoded protein is CASSSSGAGANVLTF.

This clonotype was seen more than once but under ten times. The rearrangement uses TRBV4-1 and TRBJ1-4; D unresolved. The V end was cut by 0 bases, the J end by 11 bases, with 16 bases between. Germline loops: CDR1 MGHRA, CDR2 YSYEKL. The length of the CDR3 is 15 residues. DNA of the CDR3: TGCGCCAGCAGCCAAGATAGTCTGTACCTCCCTAAACTGTTTTTT. It encodes CASSQDSLYLPKLFF.

The chain links TRBV4-2 to TRBJ2-5, with D possibly matching TRBD2 (7 bases). CDR1 is LGHNA, CDR2 YNFKEQ, per germline. This CDR3 has 17 residues. Trimming pared 0 bases from V and 5 bases from J, leaving 19 bases between. The CDR3 DNA is TGTGCCAGCAGCCAAGATAGGGTGGGGGGGCCGACCGAGACCCAGTACTTC. It is translated as CASSQDRVGGPTETQYF.

This rearrangement joins TRBV7-9 to TRBJ2-5, with D tentatively TRBD2 (5 bases). Germline CDR1 is SEHNR and CDR2 is FQNEAQ (reference sequence). This CDR3 has 13 residues. V gave up 5 bases and J gave up 2 bases, with 9 bases separating them. CDR3 bases: TGTGCCAGCAGCCCGACGGGGCAAGAGACCCAGTACTTC. Its translation: CASSPTGQETQYF.

This clonotype was seen a few times. The rearrangement uses TRBV5-1 and TRBJ2-7; no clear D gene. The CDR3 consists of 14 residues. The V end was cut by 0 bases, the J end by 0 bases, with 7 bases between. Germline loops: CDR1 SGHRS, CDR2 YFSETQ. For the CDR3, the DNA is TGCGCCAGCAGCTTGGGGCAACTCTCCTACGAGCAGTACTTC. Its protein product is CASSLGQLSYEQYF.

The genes are TRBV20-1 and TRBJ2-3, with a possible D match to TRBD1 (6 bases). In germline, CDR1 is DFQATT, CDR2 SNEGSKA (reference sequence). The CDR3 is 12 residues long. The V end lost 4 bases, the J end lost 3 bases, and 8 bases lay between the germline ends. CDR3 coding DNA: TGCAGTGCTACGAGGGGGACAGATACGCAGTATTTT. This codes for CSATRGTDTQYF.

This chain uses TRBV25-1 with TRBJ2-7; D gene uncertain. V lost 6 bases, J lost 6 bases, and 9 bases lay in between. Per germline, CDR1 MGHDK and CDR2 SYGVNS. This CDR3 spans 11 amino acids. Here the CDR3 DNA reads TGTGCCAGCAGACTGGGGTTCGAGCAGTACTTC. This encodes CASRLGFEQYF.

In this sample, this clonotype turned up many times. The chain uses TRBV12-3 or TRBV12-4 and TRBJ2-7, with no clear D. This CDR3 has 12 amino acids. V shed 5 bases and J shed 6 bases, with 11 bases lying between them. The CDR3 protein is CASSPNLGEQYF. CDR3 in DNA: TGTGCCAGCAGTCCGAACCTCGGCGAGCAGTACTTC.

In its sample, this clonotype was seen a few times. The chain couples TRBV6-1 to TRBJ1-5, with a possible D match to TRBD1 (6 bases). The CDR3 length is 16 residues. CDR1 and CDR2 from the germline V gene are MNHNS and SASEGT. Trimming took 1 base from V and 1 from J, leaving 11 bases between them. CDR3 nucleotides: TGTGCCAGCAGTGAAGTTTACAGGGCGAGCAATCAGCCCCAGCATTTT. Translation gives CASSEVYRASNQPQHF.

There are many counts of this clonotype. This chain links TRBV7-2 with TRBJ2-3; 9 nucleotides match TRBD1. CDR1 and CDR2 (germline): SGHTA, FQGNSA. The CDR3 covers 13 residues. J lost 6 bases, V lost 6 bases, and 4 bases had no gene match. The DNA of the CDR3 is TGTGCCAGCAGGGGACAGGGCCGGGATACGCAGTATTTT. Amino acids: CASRGQGRDTQYF.

Judged by abundance, this clonotype is medium-sized (0.01 to 0.1%). V usage is TRBV2 and J usage is TRBJ2-3, with a tentative D call TRBD2 (6 bases). CDR3 length: 12 residues. Germline V gene sequence: CDR1 SNHLY, CDR2 FYNNEI. Deletions cut 10 bases from V and 2 bases from J, with 10 bases between. DNA of the CDR3: TGTGCCATCGCGGGGACCACAGATACGCAGTATTTT. This sequence encodes CAIAGTTDTQYF.

The chain is built from TRBV7-2 and TRBJ2-1; no definite D call. The germline CDR1 and CDR2 sequences are SGHTA and FQGNSA. CDR3 length: 13 residues. Trimming removed 4 bases from V and 2 bases from J, with 6 bases in between. The CDR3 DNA reads TGTGCCAGCAGCTCATCGGCCTACAATGAGCAGTTCTTC. Translation gives CASSSSAYNEQFF.

The genes are TRBV12-3 or TRBV12-4 and TRBJ1-1; TRBD1 agrees at 11 bases. CDR3 length equals 12 residues. Trimming cost V 6 bases and J 10 bases; bases outside gene matches: 4. The CDR3 reads CASSRTGGAAFF. The CDR3 nucleotides are TGTGCCAGCAGCCGGACAGGGGGCGCAGCTTTCTTT.

By proportion, this clonotype is medium-sized. The chain recombines TRBV5-1 with TRBJ2-7, with TRBD2 identical over 7 bases. The CDR3 runs to 15 residues. V lost 4 bases, J lost 0 bases, and 7 bases stayed unmatched. Germline V gene sequence: CDR1 SGHRS, CDR2 YFSETQ. CDR3 in DNA: TGCGCCAGCAGCGTGACATGGGGGGGCTCCTACGAGCAGTACTTC. It specifies CASSVTWGGSYEQYF.

This clonotype was found many times. The genes are TRBV6-5 and TRBJ2-7; 15 bases fit TRBD2. Germline loops: CDR1 MNHEY, CDR2 SVGAGI. The ends lost 2 bases at V and 2 bases at J; junction bases unmatched: 4. This CDR3 region has 17 residues. This CDR3 reads CASSYPGLAGGAYEQYF. The CDR3 bases are TGTGCCAGCAGTTACCCCGGACTAGCGGGGGGGGCCTACGAGCAGTACTTC.